This T cell receptor beta chain was sequenced during a study of OX40 agonist ivuxolimab in advanced cancers. This clone ranks as medium-sized (0.01 to 0.1%). V shed 4 bases and J 6 bases; nucleotides not matched to a gene: 14. This CDR3 spans 16 amino acids. Germline assignment: CDR1 SGHDN and CDR2 FVKESK. Repertoires were generated with immunoSEQ multiplex PCR, while TCRdb's copy carries only in-frame clones and drops some. The sample yields tens of thousands of clones, roughly four fifths seen once. The sequence derives from an adult with an advanced solid tumor such as melanoma, head and neck, liver or kidney cancer. The V gene is TRBV14, the J gene TRBJ2-7; TRBD1 aligns across 8 bases. The specimen was CD4+ or CD8+ T cells sorted from blood, collected in a trial of the OX40 agonist ivuxolimab. CDR3 DNA: TGTGCCAGCAGCCCCCGTGTCTTACAGGGGGTCTCCGAGCAGTACTTC. Its protein product is CASSPRVLQGVSEQYF.